This T cell receptor (beta chain) was recorded in a study of blood T cell repertoires in COVID-19. With 0 bases clipped from V and 5 bases from J, the junction kept 7 bases outside the gene matches. The germline V gene encodes CDR1 SGHRS and CDR2 YFSETQ. The CDR3 spans 15 residues. Methods used by the authors: Researchers report that nucleated cell counts were estimated from reference gene primer amplification. Clones were read by immunoSEQ multiplex PCR, and TCRdb kept only the in-frame ones, dropping some. V and J calls and clone size follow that table, whereas D and trimming were derived from the DNA. This sample has approximately 100,000 clones; less than 80% occur once, and the top ten carry 20% to 25%.

The chain employs TRBV5-1 and TRBJ1-1, with TRBD1 identical over 7 bases. The specimen sequenced was peripheral blood. The source of this sequence is a man between 65 and 85 years old with active or convalescent COVID-19. The CDR3 loop reads CASSLGQGRGTEAFF. The DNA of the CDR3 is TGCGCCAGCAGCTTGGGACAGGGTCGAGGGACTGAAGCTTTCTTT. The entire variable domain, with the rest obtained from reference TRBV5-1 and TRBJ1-1, is as follows: KAGVTQTPRYLIKTRGQQVTLSCSPISGHRSVSWYQQTPGQGLQFLFEYFSETQRNKGNFPGRFSGRQFSNSRSEMNVSTLELGDSALYLCASSLGQGRGTEAFFGQGTRLTVV.